These T cell receptor beta chains were read from a single sample in a study of regulatory T cells in long-lasting Graves disease. Each CDR3 protein is one row after TCRdb ran MiXCR on the multiplex PCR reads. The repertoire holds roughly 500,000 distinct CDR3 sequences, with under 25% as singletons. This specimen was peripheral blood mononuclear cells (PBMCs), taken when the disease was refractory, from a patient treated with antithyroid drugs. All receptors derive from a female donor with Graves disease. CDR3s include the opening cysteine and the closing phenylalanine or tryptophan. The D gene is left open where the match is weak. Clone size is shown for a subset of rows, as once, few, many or a class of expanded clone.

>TRBJ1-3|TRBV6-2/TRBV6-3|few|.
CASSDPRRNTIYF
TGTGCCAGCAGTGACCCGAGAAGAAACACCATATATTTT
>TRBJ1-2|TRBV11-2|few|TRBD1
CASTFTGASGYGYTF
TGTGCCAGCACCTTTACAGGGGCCTCCGGCTATGGCTACACCTTC
>TRBJ2-5|TRBV30|many|TRBD1
CASADRAAETQYF
TGTGCCTCGGCCGACAGGGCCGCCGAGACCCAGTACTTC
>TRBJ1-1|TRBV20-1|many|.
CSARDGPTRTEAFF
TGCAGTGCTAGAGATGGCCCTACAAGGACTGAAGCTTTCTTT
>TRBJ2-5|TRBV2|.|.
CASRDGPLTQYF
TGTGCCAGCAGGGACGGACCGCTGACCCAGTACTTC
>TRBJ2-4|TRBV28|many|TRBD2
CASRTLAGVKTKNIQYF
TGTGCCAGCAGGACCCTAGCGGGAGTGAAAACCAAAAACATTCAGTACTTC
>TRBJ1-5|TRBV6-1|many|.
CAGSRGPPGQPQHF
TGTGCCGGGAGCAGGGGTCCCCCAGGACAGCCCCAGCATTTT
>TRBJ1-1|TRBV28|many|TRBD1
CASTYGQAYEAFF
TGTGCCAGCACCTACGGACAGGCCTATGAAGCTTTCTTT
>TRBJ1-2|TRBV11-3|few|TRBD1
CASSPDREYYGYTF
TGTGCCAGCAGCCCAGACAGGGAATACTATGGCTACACCTTC
>TRBJ2-2|TRBV11-2|many|TRBD1
CASSSRDRNTGELFF
TGTGCCAGCAGCTCAAGGGACAGAAACACCGGGGAGCTGTTTTTT
>TRBJ2-7|TRBV7-3|.|.
CASSLTQGREQYF
TGTGCCAGCAGCTTAACGCAGGGGCGGGAGCAGTACTTC
>TRBJ1-6|TRBV11-2|many|TRBD1
CASSLALGQGAVSPYNSPLHF
TGTGCCAGCAGCTTAGCGCTTGGTCAGGGGGCGGTCTCCCCCTATAATTCACCCCTCCACTTT
>TRBJ1-2|TRBV6-1|few|.
CASNSPGVNGYTF
TGTGCCAGCAATTCACCAGGGGTTAATGGCTACACCTTC
>TRBJ1-4|TRBV28|few|.
CASSLPEEEKLFF
TGTGCCAGCAGCCTCCCCGAGGAGGAAAAACTGTTTTTT
>TRBJ2-6|TRBV28|few|.
CASKPGPGANVLTF
TGTGCCAGCAAACCAGGTCCTGGGGCCAACGTCCTGACTTTC
>TRBJ1-5|TRBV12-3/TRBV12-4|many|TRBD1
CASSPRTGGNQPQHF
TGTGCCAGCAGTCCCCGGACAGGGGGCAATCAGCCCCAGCATTTT
>TRBJ1-1|TRBV12-3/TRBV12-4|many|.
CASSLPGPEAFF
TGTGCCAGCAGTTTGCCCGGGCCTGAAGCTTTCTTT
>TRBJ1-3|TRBV6-1|few|.
CASSTSVTGNTIYF
TGTGCCAGCAGTACAAGTGTCACTGGAAACACCATATATTTT
>TRBJ2-5|TRBV6-1|many|TRBD2
CASSHRTRQETQYF
TGTGCCAGCAGCCATCGGACTAGACAAGAGACCCAGTACTTC
>TRBJ2-7|TRBV6-2/TRBV6-3|few|.
CASGQVGYEQYF
TGTGCCAGCGGGCAGGTAGGGTACGAGCAGTACTTC
>TRBJ1-1|TRBV4-2|.|.
CASSTLTGFEAFF
TGTGCCAGCAGCACCTTAACAGGATTTGAAGCTTTCTTT
>TRBJ2-1|TRBV6-5|.|TRBD1
CASSYAGQGNNEQFF
TGTGCCAGCAGTTACGCGGGACAGGGGAACAATGAGCAGTTCTTC
>TRBJ2-7|TRBV10-3|many|.
CAISESTYEQYF
TGTGCCATCAGTGAGTCGACCTACGAGCAGTACTTC
>TRBJ2-2|TRBV7-2|few|TRBD2
CASSLTLAAGELFF
TGTGCCAGCAGCTTAACACTAGCGGCCGGGGAGCTGTTTTTT
>TRBJ1-2|TRBV19|many|.
CASSFLTGLGTF
TGTGCCAGTAGTTTCTTGACAGGCCTAGGCACCTTC
>TRBJ2-2|TRBV6-9|few|TRBD2
CASSYHYERGGPGELFF
TGTGCCAGCAGTTATCACTATGAGCGGGGGGGCCCCGGGGAGCTGTTTTTT
>TRBJ2-5|TRBV3-1|many|.
CASSQGGIQETQYF
TGTGCCAGCAGCCAAGGGGGGATCCAAGAGACCCAGTACTTC
>TRBJ1-2|TRBV28|many|.
CASSLLTRANYGYTF
TGTGCCAGCAGTCTTCTCACAAGAGCTAACTATGGCTACACCTTC
>TRBJ1-5|TRBV5-6|.|.
CASSLGGENQPQHF
TGTGCCAGCAGCTTGGGCGGGGAAAATCAGCCCCAGCATTTT
>TRBJ2-1|TRBV20-1|.|TRBD2
CSARDGSGSYEQFF
TGCAGTGCTAGAGACGGTAGCGGGAGCTATGAGCAGTTCTTC
>TRBJ2-7|TRBV11-3|.|.
CASSSGTSVSYEQYF
TGTGCCAGCAGCTCCGGGACCTCGGTATCCTACGAGCAGTACTTC
>TRBJ2-1|TRBV6-5|.|TRBD1
CASSYQGAGNEQFF
TGTGCCAGCAGTTACCAGGGGGCTGGCAATGAGCAGTTCTTC
>TRBJ1-5|TRBV5-1|.|.
CASSLGGGGTNSSNQPQHF
TGCGCCAGCAGCTTGGGGGGGGGAGGCACCAACTCGAGCAATCAGCCCCAGCATTTT
>TRBJ1-2|TRBV19|.|.
CASSIEDNYGYTF
TGTGCCAGTAGTATTGAGGACAACTATGGCTACACCTTC
>TRBJ2-5|TRBV27|.|.
CASSSLLQGTQETQYF
TGTGCCAGCAGTTCCCTACTTCAGGGAACCCAAGAGACCCAGTACTTC
>TRBJ1-4|TRBV5-1|many|.
CASSIGLTATNEKLFF
TGCGCCAGCAGCATAGGGTTGACAGCAACTAATGAAAAACTGTTTTTT
>TRBJ1-5|TRBV28|many|TRBD1
CASSPKGQGGNQPQHF
TGTGCCAGCAGTCCTAAAGGACAGGGGGGCAATCAGCCCCAGCATTTT
>TRBJ1-1|TRBV20-1|many|.
CSARRGGVNTEAFF
TGCAGTGCTCGGAGGGGGGGTGTAAACACTGAAGCTTTCTTT
>TRBJ1-1|TRBV12-3/TRBV12-4|many|.
CASSPARGNTEAFF
TGTGCCAGCAGCCCGGCCAGAGGGAACACTGAAGCTTTCTTT
>TRBJ1-3|TRBV20-1|.|.
CSARTFSGSSGNTIYF
TGCAGTGCTAGAACCTTTTCGGGCAGCTCTGGAAACACCATATATTTT
>TRBJ2-2|TRBV30|few|.
CAIDLSGELFF
TGTGCCATCGACTTGAGCGGGGAGCTGTTTTTT
>TRBJ1-5|TRBV6-1|many|TRBD1
CASSGTGADQPQHF
TGTGCCAGCAGTGGGACAGGGGCCGATCAGCCCCAGCATTTT
>TRBJ2-7|TRBV4-1|.|.
CASSQEGPRGLYEQYF
TGCGCCAGCAGCCAAGAAGGTCCTAGGGGCCTCTACGAGCAGTACTTC
>TRBJ1-2|TRBV28|many|.
CASSRTSGYTF
TGTGCCAGCAGTAGGACAAGCGGCTACACCTTC
>TRBJ1-1|TRBV28|many|.
CASSLNAGTEAFF
TGTGCCAGCAGTTTAAATGCGGGCACTGAAGCTTTCTTT